A selection of T cell receptor beta chains follows, all from one sample in a study of blood T cell repertoires in COVID-19. This table comes from immunoSEQ multiplex PCR, and its TCRdb copy is limited to in-frame clones, with some not included. The sample includes about 180,000 clones, over 75% of them seen just once. The sample consisted of peripheral blood. These receptors came from a human donor with active or convalescent COVID-19. The donor label of this sample is uncertain. The CDR3 runs from the conserved cysteine through the conserved F or W. Each record gives: V gene, J gene, clone size, D gene, CDR3 protein, CDR3 DNA. D genes are given only for firm matches. Clone size is shown for a subset of rows, as once, few, many or a class of expanded clone.

V: TRBV7-7
J: TRBJ2-2
size: .
D: TRBD1
CDR3: CASSVDRANTGELFF
DNA: TGTGCCAGCAGCGTGGACAGGGCGAACACCGGGGAGCTGTTTTTT

V: TRBV6-5
J: TRBJ2-1
size: .
D: .
CDR3: CASSTRNEQFF
DNA: TGTGCCAGCAGTACCCGGAATGAGCAGTTCTTC

V: TRBV3-1/TRBV3-2
J: TRBJ2-1
size: .
D: TRBD2
CDR3: CASSQGKRDGNEQFF
DNA: TGTGCCAGCAGCCAAGGTAAGCGGGACGGCAATGAGCAGTTCTTC

V: TRBV12-3/TRBV12-4
J: TRBJ2-2
size: many
D: .
CDR3: CASTRRSEELFF
DNA: TGTGCCAGCACCAGGAGGAGCGAAGAGCTGTTTTTT

V: TRBV4-2
J: TRBJ2-2
size: .
D: .
CDR3: CASSQGPRGMNTGELFF
DNA: TGTGCCAGCAGCCAAGGGCCGCGGGGCATGAACACCGGGGAGCTGTTTTTT

V: TRBV11-3
J: TRBJ1-5
size: .
D: .
CDR3: CASSFYSCSNQPQHF
DNA: TGTGCCAGCAGCTTTTACTCATGTAGCAATCAGCCCCAGCATTTT

V: TRBV28
J: TRBJ1-3
size: .
D: TRBD1
CDR3: CASSLSGGNTIYF
DNA: TGTGCCAGCAGTTTATCAGGGGGGAACACCATATATTTT

V: TRBV2
J: TRBJ1-3
size: .
D: .
CDR3: CASAPRSGNTIYF
DNA: TGTGCCAGCGCCCCGAGGTCTGGAAACACCATATATTTT

V: TRBV5-1
J: TRBJ1-2
size: .
D: TRBD1
CDR3: CASSSDRGLYNYGYTF
DNA: TGCGCCAGCAGCTCGGACAGGGGACTCTATAACTATGGCTACACCTTC

V: TRBV5-1
J: TRBJ2-2
size: once
D: TRBD1
CDR3: CASSLTGGNGGELFF
DNA: TGCGCCAGCAGCTTGACAGGGGGCAATGGCGGGGAGCTGTTTTTT

V: TRBV18
J: TRBJ1-6
size: .
D: .
CDR3: CASSPSIQGANSPLHF
DNA: TGTGCCAGCTCACCATCAATACAGGGAGCGAATTCACCCCTCCACTTT

V: TRBV10-1
J: TRBJ2-1
size: once
D: TRBD2
CDR3: CASSRLAGKDSYNEQFF
DNA: TGCGCCAGCTCCAGACTAGCGGGAAAGGACTCCTACAATGAGCAGTTCTTC

V: TRBV30
J: TRBJ2-1
size: .
D: .
CDR3: CAWSGVSVSINEQFF
DNA: TGTGCCTGGAGTGGGGTAAGCGTATCAATCAATGAGCAGTTCTTC

V: TRBV18
J: TRBJ1-1
size: .
D: .
CDR3: CASSPASYGVEGEAFF
DNA: TGTGCCAGCTCACCGGCGTCATACGGGGTGGAGGGTGAAGCTTTCTTT

V: TRBV6-4
J: TRBJ2-1
size: .
D: TRBD2
CDR3: CASSDGSSGRGNEQFF
DNA: TGTGCCAGCAGTGACGGGTCTAGCGGGAGGGGAAATGAGCAGTTCTTC

V: TRBV7-9
J: TRBJ2-7
size: .
D: .
CDR3: CASSSSEEGPYEQYF
DNA: TGTGCCAGCAGCTCCTCAGAGGAGGGTCCCTACGAGCAGTACTTC

V: TRBV5-4
J: TRBJ1-2
size: .
D: TRBD1
CDR3: CASSSPDRGRNYGYTF
DNA: TGTGCCAGCAGCTCCCCGGACAGGGGGCGTAACTATGGCTACACCTTC